These 29 T cell receptor beta chains were all obtained from the same sample, sequenced in a study of blood T cell repertoires in COVID-19 (dated by TCRdb to the early 2020s). Receptors were amplified or captured by the immunoSEQ multiplex PCR assay. TCRdb stores this immuneACCESS table with in-frame sequences only. Part of the clones is absent; in the studies checked, under half of the shortfall reflects unresolved V genes, and no reason is known for the rest. Present in this sample are 400,000 to 500,000 clones, more than 70% of which were seen just once. The ten top clones hold approximately 1.5% of the sample. The specimen sequenced was PBMCs or T cells enriched from blood (not recorded which). Receptors originate from a woman aged 18-29 years who had been exposed to COVID-19.

The V call is TRBV3-1 (or the pseudogene TRBV3-2), the J call TRBJ1-2, with a weak D call TRBD1 (6 bases). The CDR3 is 17 residues long. Germline V gene lookup returns CDR1 LGHDT and CDR2 YNNKEL (reference sequence). V was trimmed by 0 bases and J by 0 bases, leaving 14 bases between them. CDR3 coding DNA: TGTGCCAGCAGCCAAGATCCTCAACAGGGTGCTAACTATGGCTACACCTTC. Protein product: CASSQDPQQGANYGYTF.

This clone has just a few counts. V is TRBV6-5 and J is TRBJ2-1; a weak D match, TRBD2 (7 bases). In germline, CDR1 is MNHEY, CDR2 SVGAGI. The length of the CDR3 is 16 residues. Deletions cut 3 bases from V and 4 bases from J, with 16 bases between. CDR3 amino acids: CASSYGSGGGYNEQFF. The CDR3 DNA sequence: TGTGCCAGCAGTTATGGCTCGGGGGGCGGGTACAATGAGCAGTTCTTC.

This clone was seen more than once but under ten times. This chain links TRBV7-2 with TRBJ1-6, with 11 nucleotides matching TRBD1. Per germline, CDR1 SGHTA and CDR2 FQGNSA. The junction had 6 bases not matched to a gene; V was cut back by 5 bases and J by 6 bases. This CDR3 comprises 16 residues. The CDR3 bases are TGTGCCAGCAGCCCGCGGACAGGGGGCAGTAATTCACCCCTCCACTTT. Protein sequence: CASSPRTGGSNSPLHF.

The chain employs TRBV3-1 (or the pseudogene TRBV3-2) and TRBJ1-3; D ambiguous. There are 16 residues in the CDR3. V was cut by 5 bases and J by 0 bases, with 14 bases left in between. Germline V gene sequence: CDR1 LGHDT, CDR2 YNNKEL (reference sequence). CDR3 DNA: TGTGCCAGCAGCTCCCATTATCGAGACTCTGGAAACACCATATATTTT. Translating gives CASSSHYRDSGNTIYF.

Comment on this clone: One end of the junction does not line up with germline, which may come from a read error. V is TRBV7-3 and J is TRBJ1-6, with TRBD1 matching 7 bases. This CDR3 contains 14 residues. Per the germline V gene, CDR1 is SGHTA and CDR2 is FQGTGA. The CDR3 DNA is TGTGCCAGCAGCATAACAGGGGAGGGTTCACCCCTCCACTTT. Protein product: CASSITGEGSPLHF.

CDR3 protein: CASSPTGINSPLHF. As DNA, the CDR3 is TGTGCCAGTAGCCCGACGGGGATCAATTCACCCCTCCACTTT. The rearrangement links TRBV19 to TRBJ1-6; D gene ambiguous. This CDR3 comprises 14 residues. Trimming left V 6 bases short and J 7 bases short, with 13 bases between. The germline V gene has CDR1 LNHDA and CDR2 SQIVND (reference sequence).

The chain joins TRBV28 to TRBJ2-3; D not certain. V lost 4 bases and J lost 2, with 10 bases in between. In germline, CDR1 is MDHEN, CDR2 SYDVKM. The CDR3 totals 14 residues. In nucleotides, the CDR3 is TGTGCCAGCAGTTCCCCCAGGATCACAGATACGCAGTATTTT. As protein: CASSSPRITDTQYF.

The CDR3 loop reads CASSQDRWTVTQETQYF. CDR3 DNA sequence: TGTGCCAGCAGCCAAGATAGATGGACAGTTACTCAAGAGACCCAGTACTTC. V usage is TRBV14 and J usage is TRBJ2-5; TRBD1 is a possible D gene (6 bases). V was pared by 0 bases and J by 2 bases, with 16 bases between. CDR3 size: 17 residues. Germline CDR1 is SGHDN and CDR2 is FVKESK.

The genes are TRBV7-9 and TRBJ2-6; 7 bases match TRBD2. Germline CDR1 SEHNR, CDR2 FQNEAQ (reference sequence). V lost 2 bases to trimming and J lost 0 bases; unmatched junction nucleotides: 4. The CDR3 length is 17 residues. CDR3 sequence: CASSLWGGPSGANVLTF. The CDR3 nucleotides read TGTGCCAGCAGCTTATGGGGGGGACCCTCTGGGGCCAACGTCCTGACTTTC. The whole variable domain, filled in from reference TRBV7-9 and TRBJ2-6, reads DTGVSQNPRHKITKRGQNVTFRCDPISEHNRLYWYRQTLGQGPEFLTYFQNEAQLEKSRLLSDRFSAERPKGSFSTLEIQRTEQGDSAMYLCASSLWGGPSGANVLTFGAGSRLTVL.

The chain employs TRBV15 and TRBJ2-5, with 8 nucleotides matching TRBD1. CDR1 LNHNV and CDR2 YYDKDF come from the germline V gene (reference sequence). The V gene end was trimmed by 9 bases and the J gene end by 5 bases; junction bases not matched to a gene: 17. The length of the CDR3 is 16 residues. CDR3 region: CATGKTGTGGRETQYF. CDR3 nucleotide sequence: TGTGCCACGGGGAAAACCGGGACAGGAGGCAGGGAGACCCAGTACTTC.

The sample holds a few counts of this clone. This rearrangement joins TRBV2 to TRBJ2-1; 7 bases agree with TRBD1. CDR3 size: 16 residues. The V and J ends lost 5 bases and 4 bases, in that order; junction bases with no gene match: 11. Germline V gene data show CDR1 as SNHLY and CDR2 as FYNNEI. CDR3 sequence: CASSPARDSTYNEQFF. CDR3 DNA sequence: TGTGCCAGCAGTCCAGCCCGGGACAGTACTTACAATGAGCAGTTCTTC. The entire variable domain, with the rest obtained from reference TRBV2 and TRBJ2-1, is as follows: EPEVTQTPSHQVTQMGQEVILRCVPISNHLYFYWYRQILGQKVEFLVSFYNNEISEKSEIFDDQFSVERPDGSNFTLKIRSTKLEDSAMYFCASSPARDSTYNEQFFGPGTRLTVL.

The gene calls are TRBV5-1 and TRBJ1-2; 7 positions match TRBD1. There are 13 residues in the CDR3. Germline trimming cut 10 bases from V and 6 bases from J; bases unmatched to any gene: 12. CDR1 and CDR2 from the germline V gene are SGHRS and YFSETQ. CDR3 loop: CACQRQGMDGYTF. The CDR3 DNA sequence: TGCGCCTGTCAAAGACAGGGAATGGATGGCTACACCTTC.

This rearrangement joins TRBV4-2 to TRBJ1-5, with D possibly being TRBD1 (5 bases). V was pared by 0 bases and J by 6 bases, with 15 bases between. Germline-derived CDR1 and CDR2 are LGHNA and YNFKEQ. The CDR3 runs 16 residues. CDR3 in DNA: TGTGCCAGCAGCCAAGATCGGACACGGAGTATTCAGCCCCAGCATTTT. Translating it yields CASSQDRTRSIQPQHF.

The chain recombines TRBV7-9 with TRBJ1-5; 8 bases are a match to TRBD1. CDR3 length equals 16 residues. The trim removed 0 bases at V and 7 bases at J, leaving 8 bases unmatched. Germline values: CDR1 SEHNR, CDR2 FQNEAQ (reference sequence). CDR3: CASSLADREGSQPQHF. CDR3 coding DNA: TGTGCCAGCAGCTTAGCGGACAGGGAGGGGAGCCAGCCCCAGCATTTT.

In this sample, this clone turned up once. The chain is built from TRBV11-2 and TRBJ2-7; maybe TRBD2 (6 bases). In germline, CDR1 is SGHAT, CDR2 FQNNGV. V was clipped by 5 bases and J by 1 base, with 15 bases between them. The CDR3 consists of 15 residues. Written as DNA, the CDR3 is TGTGCCAGCAGCAAACCGGGACTTGCATCCTACGAGCAGTACTTC. It specifies CASSKPGLASYEQYF.

V is TRBV5-1 and J is TRBJ1-4; D is unclear. CDR1 SGHRS and CDR2 YFSETQ come from the germline V gene. This CDR3 has 14 amino acids. V shed 4 bases and J shed 0 bases, with 7 bases lying between them. As DNA, the CDR3 is TGCGCCAGCAGCGCGACAACAACTAATGAAAAACTGTTTTTT. Translation gives CASSATTTNEKLFF.

The rearrangement uses TRBV30 and TRBJ1-6; 7 bases are a match to TRBD1. CDR3 size: 13 residues. With 5 bases clipped from V and 6 bases from J, the junction kept 4 bases outside the gene matches. CDR1 and CDR2 (germline): GTSNPN, SVGIG (reference sequence). This CDR3 is CAWETGINSPLHF. DNA of the CDR3: TGTGCCTGGGAGACAGGGATTAATTCACCCCTCCACTTT.

DNA for the CDR3: TGTGCCAGTAGTATAGCAGGACTAGCGCGAGATACGCAGTATTTT. Protein: CASSIAGLARDTQYF. The V and J genes are TRBV19 and TRBJ2-3, with 9 bases lining up with TRBD2. Germline assignment: CDR1 LNHDA and CDR2 SQIVND (reference sequence). The CDR3 has 15 amino acids. The J segment lost 5 bases and the V segment lost 1 base, leaving 4 bases of the junction unmatched.

The chain couples TRBV4-2 to TRBJ2-1; weak D call: TRBD2 (7 bases). V shed 4 bases and J shed 5 bases, with 21 bases lying between them. CDR3 length: 17 amino acids. Per germline, CDR1 LGHNA and CDR2 YNFKEQ. This CDR3 reads CASSPSKGGGYDNEQFF. CDR3 bases: TGTGCCAGCAGCCCCTCGAAAGGCGGGGGCTACGACAATGAGCAGTTCTTC.

The V gene is TRBV3-1 (or the pseudogene TRBV3-2), the J gene TRBJ2-5; D uncertain. V was clipped by 0 bases and J by 1 base, with 6 bases between them. This CDR3 has 14 residues. Germline V gene sequence: CDR1 LGHDT, CDR2 YNNKEL (reference sequence). CDR3 nucleotides: TGTGCCAGCAGCCAAGATACTATCCAAGAGACCCAGTACTTC. It encodes CASSQDTIQETQYF.

This rearrangement joins TRBV27 to TRBJ2-1, with 7 bases lining up with TRBD2. Trimming removed 7 bases from V and 5 bases from J; junction bases left unmatched: 2. Germline lookup yields CDR1 MNHEY and CDR2 SMNVEV (reference sequence). This CDR3 region has 12 residues. The CDR3 sequence is CASTGLDNEQFF. The CDR3 bases are TGTGCCAGCACCGGACTAGACAATGAGCAGTTCTTC.

The CDR3 is CSAIPQNEQFF. The DNA of the CDR3 is TGCAGTGCTATTCCCCAGAATGAGCAGTTCTTC. The chain is built from TRBV20-1 and TRBJ2-1; unclear D gene. CDR3 length: 11 residues. Germline assignment: CDR1 DFQATT and CDR2 SNEGSKA (reference sequence). The germline V and J ends were trimmed by 4 bases and 7 bases, with 8 bases remaining between them.

The chain has TRBV24-1 and TRBJ2-1; D may be TRBD2 (6 bases). The CDR3 is 16 residues long. The V gene's germline CDR1 is KGHDR and CDR2 SFDVKD. V shed 4 bases and J shed 0 bases, with 12 bases lying between them. The CDR3 DNA sequence: TGTGCCACCAGTGACCTGGACGGGAGCTCCTACAATGAGCAGTTCTTC. Translating it yields CATSDLDGSSYNEQFF.

V is TRBV29-1 and J is TRBJ2-7; the match to TRBD1 covers 9 bases. V dropped 8 bases and J dropped 5; count of bases not matched to a gene: 7. The CDR3 has 12 amino acids. The germline gives CDR1 SQVTM, CDR2 ANQGSEA. CDR3 in amino acids: CSHYGTGNEQYF. In DNA form, the CDR3 reads TGCAGCCACTATGGGACAGGGAACGAGCAGTACTTC.

The chain carries TRBV3-1 (or the pseudogene TRBV3-2) and TRBJ2-1; D unclear. The V end was cut by 0 bases, the J end by 8 bases, with 11 bases between. The CDR3 runs 14 residues. Germline V CDR1 and CDR2: LGHDT, YNNKEL (reference sequence). This chain's CDR3 is CASSQERENDEQFF. The CDR3 DNA follows: TGTGCCAGCAGCCAAGAGAGAGAGAACGATGAGCAGTTCTTC.

The gene calls are TRBV28 and TRBJ2-2; 11 nucleotides align to TRBD1. J lost 2 bases, V lost 3 bases, and 5 bases had no gene match. CDR3 length: 17 amino acids. The germline V gene encodes CDR1 MDHEN and CDR2 SYDVKM. CDR3 sequence (DNA): TGTGCCAGCAGTTTTGGACAGGGGGCATCTAACACCGGGGAGCTGTTTTTT. Protein sequence: CASSFGQGASNTGELFF.

This clone was seen a few times. The chain employs TRBV4-1 and TRBJ1-6; D gene uncertain. The CDR3 totals 15 residues. Trimming removed 0 bases from V and 9 bases from J, with 12 bases in between. Germline CDR1 reads MGHRA; CDR2 reads YSYEKL. In DNA, the CDR3 is TGCGCCAGCAGCCAAGAGACATCGGCTATTTCACCCCTCCACTTT. It specifies CASSQETSAISPLHF.

The J gene is TRBJ2-1, the V gene TRBV5-1, with 9 nucleotides matching TRBD2. The V gene's germline CDR1 is SGHRS and CDR2 YFSETQ. CDR3 length equals 15 residues. V trimming: 0 bases; J trimming: 8 bases; junction bases outside the gene matches: 6. This CDR3 reads CASSLASGISHEQFF. CDR3 coding DNA: TGCGCCAGCAGCTTGGCTAGCGGGATCTCTCATGAGCAGTTCTTC.

This clone was seen only once. The chain carries TRBV4-3 and TRBJ2-6; D gene uncertain. Germline V gene lookup returns CDR1 LGHNA and CDR2 YSLEER. Trimming took 0 bases from V and 4 from J, leaving 10 bases between them. The CDR3 extends over 16 amino acids. The CDR3 spells CASSQDKIEGANVLTF. CDR3 DNA sequence: TGCGCCAGCAGCCAAGACAAAATTGAGGGGGCCAACGTCCTGACTTTC.